This T cell receptor beta chain was sequenced during a study of blood T cell repertoires in COVID-19. Turning to the study itself: Samples of COVID-19 (acute and convalescent) were obtained from the United States, Italy and Spain. Sources were T cells, B-cell-depleted T cells, or PBMCs; the material itself was cDNA or gDNA.

Per the authors' pipeline: Reference gene primer amplification gave nucleated cell count estimates. Some clones are missing from TCRdb's copy, which holds only in-frame ones; the method was immunoSEQ multiplex PCR. V, J and clone size reflect that table, while D and trimming were determined from the DNA. The sample has 65,000 to 75,000 clones; 75% are singletons. The count of this clone is one. The CDR3 is 11 amino acids. Trimming took off 3 bases at V and 8 bases at J, with 5 bases between the two ends. CDR1 SGHVS and CDR2 FQNEAQ come from the germline V gene. Material for sequencing was peripheral blood. The receptor was derived from a man aged 70 or older with acute or convalescent COVID-19. The chain has TRBV7-8 and TRBJ2-1; the D is unclear. CDR3 nucleotide sequence: TGTGCCAGCAGCTTCCTTCATGAGCAGTTCTTC. Encoded protein: CASSFLHEQFF.